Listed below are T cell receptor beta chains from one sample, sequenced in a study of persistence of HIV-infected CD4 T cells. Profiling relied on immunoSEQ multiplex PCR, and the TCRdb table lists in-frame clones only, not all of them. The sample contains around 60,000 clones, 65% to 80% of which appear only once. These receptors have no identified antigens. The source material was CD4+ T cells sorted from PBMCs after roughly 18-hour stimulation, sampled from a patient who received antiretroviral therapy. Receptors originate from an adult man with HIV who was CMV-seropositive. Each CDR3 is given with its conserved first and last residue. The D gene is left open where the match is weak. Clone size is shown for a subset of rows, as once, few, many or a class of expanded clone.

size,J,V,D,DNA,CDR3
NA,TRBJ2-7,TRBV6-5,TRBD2,TGTGCCAGCACCAGCATCGGGGGGTCCGAGCAGTACTTC,CASTSIGGSEQYF
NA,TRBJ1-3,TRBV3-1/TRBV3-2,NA,TGTGCCAGCTCCACGAGCTCTGGAAACACCATATATTTT,CASSTSSGNTIYF
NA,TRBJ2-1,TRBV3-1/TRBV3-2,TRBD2,TGTGCCAGCAGCCGCGGGACTAGCGGGGGGGTGAGCTCCTACAATGAGCAGTTCTTC,CASSRGTSGGVSSYNEQFF
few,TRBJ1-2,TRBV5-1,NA,TGCGCCAGCAGCTTGGGACTTGGTGCAGGGTCGAGGGGCAACTATGGCTACACCTTC,CASSLGLGAGSRGNYGYTF
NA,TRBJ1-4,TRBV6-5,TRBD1,TGTGCCAGCAGTTATTCCGGACAGGGGTTTGAAAAACTGTTTTTT,CASSYSGQGFEKLFF
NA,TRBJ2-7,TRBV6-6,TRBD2,TGTGCCAGCGGACGGTTAGTAGGGACTAGCTACGAGCAGTACTTC,CASGRLVGTSYEQYF
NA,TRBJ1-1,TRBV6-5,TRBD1,TGTGCCACTGGACAGGGTGCGACTGAAGCTTTCTTT,CATGQGATEAFF
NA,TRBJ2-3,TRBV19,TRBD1,TGTGCCAGTAGTATACCTCCCTACAGGGGGCGCGTCACAGATACGCAGTATTTT,CASSIPPYRGRVTDTQYF
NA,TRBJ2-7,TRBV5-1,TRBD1,TGCGCCAGCAGCTCAGCCAACAGGGGCGACGAGCAGTACTTC,CASSSANRGDEQYF
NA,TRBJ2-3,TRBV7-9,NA,TGTGCCAGCACCCTAACCCGGGATACGCAGTATTTT,CASTLTRDTQYF
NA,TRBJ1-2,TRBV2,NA,TGTGCCAGCTCACACCGAAGTTCTAACTATGGCTACACCTTC,CASSHRSSNYGYTF
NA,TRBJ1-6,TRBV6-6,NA,TGTGCCAGCAGTACACCGGCAGGGAATAATTCACCCCTCCACTTT,CASSTPAGNNSPLHF
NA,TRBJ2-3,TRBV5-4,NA,TGTGCCAGCAGCTGGCAGGGGCTCGGCACAGATACGCAGTATTTT,CASSWQGLGTDTQYF
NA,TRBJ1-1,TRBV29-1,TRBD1,TGCAGCGTCTCCAGGGGGCAGAACACTGAAGCTTTCTTT,CSVSRGQNTEAFF
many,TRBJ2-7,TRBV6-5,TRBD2,TGTGCCAGCAGTTCCCGACTAGCGGGGGTTGTGGGGGAGCAGTACTTC,CASSSRLAGVVGEQYF
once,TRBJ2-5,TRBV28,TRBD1,TGTGCCAGCAGAAGTCACAGGGGTGTGGGAGAGACCCAGTACTTC,CASRSHRGVGETQYF
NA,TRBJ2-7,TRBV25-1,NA,TGTGCCAGCCGCGAGTCAGCAGGAATCTCCTACGAGCAGTACTTC,CASRESAGISYEQYF
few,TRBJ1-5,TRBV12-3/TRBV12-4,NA,TGTGCCAGCAGTTTAGGTGGTAGGCCCCAGCATTTT,CASSLGGRPQHF